The present entry profiles one T cell receptor (beta chain) with its context. This clonotype was counted a few times. The specificity of this receptor is unknown. Base qualities are not at hand, and no much larger clone is one base apart. The sample comes from a study of early T cells in non-severe SARS-CoV-2 infection listed by TCRdb under 2021. Regarding the study in general: Because TCR sequencing was done on bulk RNA from unsorted whole blood, the alpha and beta chains could not be paired.

Library construction relied on 5' RACE. Sequencing was carried out with a NextSeq 500. In the TCR library protocol, unique molecular identifiers were attached to individual cDNA molecules to correct for PCR bias and sequencing error. Sequencing covered both TCR alpha and beta chains, and within each sample the abundances of alpha and beta sequences were tightly co-correlated. The paper's processing steps were these. Decombinator V4 was used to perform V gene, J gene and CDR3 annotation of TCR sequences. Expanded TCRs were defined as changing significantly between any two time points under a Poisson model with p below 0.0001. TCR abundances were normalised to the total number of TCRs sequenced in each sample and reported as counts per million. MAIT TCRs were defined by TRAV1-2 paired with TRAJ12, TRAJ20 or TRAJ33, and iNKT TCRs by TRAV10 paired with TRAJ18. VDJdb, accessed on 1 November 2021, was searched for TCRs annotated for CMV, EBV and SARS-CoV-2, and TCRs annotated for more than one antigen were excluded. TCRdb's own reprocessing of the public reads used fastp at Q25 and MiXCR and kept productive beta chains. Every entry covers one CDR3 protein and lists the most common genes and DNA from its rows. These V and J calls derive from TCRdb rather than the authors' analysis. Across this sample there are 100,000 to 120,000 distinct CDR3 sequences, with around 12% seen only once. Together, the top ten hold around 4% of the sample.

The study was a case-control design nested within a healthcare worker cohort in London, UK, with weekly nasopharyngeal swab PCR tests and blood sampling. Healthcare workers were enrolled in the week of the UK lockdown, from 23 to 31 March 2020, and were followed every week for up to roughly 16 weeks. CDR1 SGDLS and CDR2 YYNGEE are derived from the germline V gene. Trimming costs V 0 bases and J 0 bases, and their ends lie 3 bases apart. Inclusive of the bounding cysteine and phenylalanine, the CDR3 is 14 residues long. Only the CDR3 portion is preserved as DNA: 42 bases, with reading frame beginning at the first base. Paper-wide results and their limitations: VDJdb matching was skewed toward anti-spike CD8 responses and likely underestimated virus-specific expansions, missing private and CD4 specificities.

The chain uses TRBV9 and TRBJ2-2, with the D gene call left open. This TCR was sampled from an adult who was a healthcare worker with PCR-confirmed SARS-CoV-2 infection or an uninfected control (not recorded which). Sequencing was performed on whole blood, taken at baseline. The DNA sequence is given as TGTGCCAGCAGCGTAGTTCCGAACACCGGGGAGCTGTTTTTT. Its protein reads: CASSVVPNTGELFF. With the rest looked up from the reference TRBV9 and TRBJ2-2 genes rather than sequenced, the full variable domain is DSGVTQTPKHLITATGQRVTLRCSPRSGDLSVYWYQQSLDQGLQFLIQYYNGEERAKGNILERFSAQQFPDLHSELNLSSLELGDSALYFCASSVVPNTGELFFGEGSRLTVL.